This passage covers 14 T cell receptor beta chains from one sample sequenced in a study of cytomegalovirus exposure and HLA in healthy donors. The PCR had 60 Vbeta and 13 Jbeta primers. The assay was immunoSEQ multiplex PCR, and TCRdb's table has in-frame clones only and misses some. Of about 160,000 clones detected, about 80% appear once; the ten largest clones hold about a tenth. The sample consisted of PBMCs. The receptors were gathered from a man aged 18 to 30 in good health and CMV-seropositive.

This clone has only one observation. The chain combines TRBV7-2 with TRBJ2-3; 9 bases line up with TRBD1. Germline assignment: CDR1 SGHTA and CDR2 FQGNSA. V shed 4 bases and J 3 bases; nucleotides not matched to a gene: 8. The CDR3 length is 16 residues. Here the CDR3 DNA reads TGTGCCAGCAGCTCCGTTGGGACAGGGTTAACAGATACGCAGTATTTT. Protein sequence: CASSSVGTGLTDTQYF.

The chain joins TRBV5-1 to TRBJ1-1; D gene unclear. Germline V CDR1 and CDR2: SGHRS, YFSETQ. With 3 bases removed from V and 6 bases from J, the gap between germline ends came to 27 bases. The CDR3 sequence is 18 residues long. As DNA, the CDR3 is TGCGCCAGCAGCTCCGATCTGAAGATAGGAGCGATTGCCGCTGAAGCTTTCTTT. Translating gives CASSSDLKIGAIAAEAFF.

The chain is built from TRBV11-3 and TRBJ2-5, with 9 positions matching TRBD1. The DNA matches TRBJ2-7 better at its end, which makes the J call doubtful. This CDR3 contains 15 residues. Germline CDR1 reads SGHNT; CDR2 reads YENEEA. The CDR3 coding sequence is TGTGCCAGCAGCCTGACCGGGACAGGGTCCTACGAGCAGTACTTC. It is translated as CASSLTGTGSYEQYF.

The CDR3 here is CASSIRRGEKLFF. CDR3 nucleotide sequence: TGTGCCAGTAGTATCCGCCGGGGAGAAAAACTGTTTTTT. V and J are TRBV19 and TRBJ1-4; D unresolved. V dropped 3 bases and J dropped 8 bases, with 10 bases sitting between them. This CDR3 is 13 amino acids long. The germline CDR1 and CDR2 sequences are LNHDA and SQIVND (reference sequence).

The chain is built from TRBV14 and TRBJ2-1; tentative D call: TRBD1 (7 bases). V lost 4 bases, J lost 7 bases, and 11 bases lay in between. CDR3 length: 13 residues. The V gene's germline CDR1 is SGHDN and CDR2 FVKESK. CDR3 region: CASSPRGDNEQFF. The CDR3 nucleotides read TGTGCCAGCAGCCCCAGGGGGGATAATGAGCAGTTCTTC.

The chain employs TRBV2 and TRBJ1-5, with no clear D. Germline V CDR1 and CDR2: SNHLY, FYNNEI. The CDR3 is 13 residues long. With 5 bases removed from V and 7 bases from J, the gap between germline ends came to 12 bases. The CDR3 loop reads CASSLSPVQPQHF. CDR3 coding DNA: TGTGCCAGCAGTCTTAGCCCGGTACAGCCCCAGCATTTT.

The chain carries TRBV5-6 and TRBJ2-5, with TRBD1 as a possible D gene (6 bases). Germline CDR1 is SGHDT and CDR2 is YYEEEE. This CDR3 contains 18 residues. Trimming stripped 1 base from V and 5 bases from J, with 24 bases between. CDR3 coding DNA: TGTGCCAGCAGCTTGCCCGGGACAAATCCTGGGGGATTGGAGACCCAGTACTTC. Translating it yields CASSLPGTNPGGLETQYF.

The chain joins TRBV4-2 to TRBJ2-1; 9 bases line up with TRBD1. CDR1 and CDR2 (germline): LGHNA, YNFKEQ. This CDR3 is 14 amino acids long. The ends lost 2 bases at V and 12 bases at J; junction bases unmatched: 8. The CDR3 protein is CASSQWDRDPGQFF. CDR3 bases: TGTGCCAGCAGCCAATGGGACAGGGACCCTGGGCAGTTCTTC.

V and J are TRBV5-8 and TRBJ2-7; a possible D gene is TRBD2 (5 bases). The germline V gene has CDR1 SGHTS and CDR2 YDEGEE. Trimming took off 6 bases at V and 6 bases at J, with 13 bases between the two ends. The CDR3 runs to 12 residues. The CDR3 DNA reads as TGTGCCAGCAATTGGACTGTCGCCGAGCAGTACTTC. Protein sequence: CASNWTVAEQYF.

In regard to this clone: Mismatch with germline at one junction end may stem from a read error. The chain uses TRBV28 and TRBJ2-1; D perhaps matches TRBD2 (6 bases). This CDR3 comprises 16 residues. CDR1 MDHEN and CDR2 SYDVKM come from the germline V gene. CDR3 sequence (DNA): TGTGCCAACAGTTTAGGTGTGGGAGGATCCTACAATGAGCAGTTCTTC. Protein product: CANSLGVGGSYNEQFF.

V usage is TRBV27 and J usage is TRBJ1-4, with TRBD1 matching 8 bases. With 6 bases clipped from V and 4 bases from J, the junction kept 4 bases outside the gene matches. The CDR3 contains 14 residues. CDR1 is MNHEY, CDR2 SMNVEV, per germline (reference sequence). CDR3 in amino acids: CASRSDRVNEKLFF. CDR3 DNA sequence: TGTGCCAGCAGGTCGGACAGGGTTAATGAAAAACTGTTTTTT.

The chain couples TRBV6-6 to TRBJ1-4, with TRBD1 matching over 7 bases. J lost 5 bases, V lost 8 bases, and 8 bases had no gene match. Germline V gene lookup returns CDR1 MNHNY and CDR2 SVGAGI (reference sequence). The CDR3 has 14 amino acids. This chain's CDR3 is CASGTGTDNEKLFF. The CDR3 DNA sequence: TGTGCCAGCGGGACCGGGACAGACAATGAAAAACTGTTTTTT.

The rearrangement links TRBV15 to TRBJ1-3, with 12 bases that match TRBD1. CDR3 length equals 17 residues. V was pared by 1 base and J by 2 bases, with 3 bases of the junction left unmatched. The germline V gene has CDR1 LNHNV and CDR2 YYDKDF (reference sequence). CDR3 sequence reads: CATSRGDRGRAGNTIYF. The CDR3 nucleotides read TGTGCCACCAGCAGAGGGGACAGGGGGCGCGCTGGAAACACCATATATTTT.

The rearrangement joins TRBV5-6 to TRBJ2-7; a possible D gene is TRBD2 (6 bases). Trimming left V 3 bases short and J 0 bases short, with 7 bases between. The CDR3 consists of 13 residues. Germline loops: CDR1 SGHDT, CDR2 YYEEEE. The CDR3 region is CASSWGVSYEQYF. CDR3 bases: TGTGCCAGCAGCTGGGGGGTCTCCTACGAGCAGTACTTC. Full variable domain (rest looked up from reference TRBV5-6 and TRBJ2-7): DAGVTQSPTHLIKTRGQQVTLRCSPKSGHDTVSWYQQALGQGPQFIFQYYEEEERQRGNFPDRFSGHQFPNYSSELNVNALLLGDSALYLCASSWGVSYEQYFGPGTRLTVT.